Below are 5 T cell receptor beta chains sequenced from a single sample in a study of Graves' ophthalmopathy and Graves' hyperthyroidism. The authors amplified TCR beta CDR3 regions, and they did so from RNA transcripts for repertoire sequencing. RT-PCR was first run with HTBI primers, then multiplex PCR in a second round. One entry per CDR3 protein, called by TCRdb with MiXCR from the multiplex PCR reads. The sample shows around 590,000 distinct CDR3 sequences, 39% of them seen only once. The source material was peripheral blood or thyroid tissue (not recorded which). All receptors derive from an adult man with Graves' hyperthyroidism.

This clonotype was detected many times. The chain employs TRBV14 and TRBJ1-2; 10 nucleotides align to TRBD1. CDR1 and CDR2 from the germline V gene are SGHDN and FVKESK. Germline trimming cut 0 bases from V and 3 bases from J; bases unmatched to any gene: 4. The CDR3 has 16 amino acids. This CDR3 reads CASSQDLGTGDYGYTF. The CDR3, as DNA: TGTGCCAGCAGCCAAGATCTAGGGACAGGGGACTATGGCTACACCTTC. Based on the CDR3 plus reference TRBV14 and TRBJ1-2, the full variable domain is EAGVTQFPSHSVIEKGQTVTLRCDPISGHDNLYWYRRVMGKEIKFLLHFVKESKQDESGMPNNRFLAERTGGTYSTLKVQPAELEDSGVYFCASSQDLGTGDYGYTFGSGTRLTVV.

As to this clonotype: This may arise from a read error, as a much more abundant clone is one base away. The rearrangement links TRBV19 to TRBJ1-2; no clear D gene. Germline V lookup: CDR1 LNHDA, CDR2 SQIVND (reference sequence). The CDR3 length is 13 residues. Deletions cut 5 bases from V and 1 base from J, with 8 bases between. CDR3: CASSENGNYGYTF. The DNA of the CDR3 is TGTGCCAGTAGTGAGAACGGTAACTATGGCTACACCTTC.

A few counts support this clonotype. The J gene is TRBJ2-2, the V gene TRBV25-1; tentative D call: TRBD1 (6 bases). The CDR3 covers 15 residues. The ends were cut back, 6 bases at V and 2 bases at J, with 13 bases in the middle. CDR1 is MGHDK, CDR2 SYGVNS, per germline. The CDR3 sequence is CASSRDNFNTGELFF. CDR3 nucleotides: TGTGCCAGCAGCAGGGACAACTTCAACACCGGGGAGCTGTTTTTT. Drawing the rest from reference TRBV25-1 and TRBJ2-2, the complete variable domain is EADIYQTPRYLVIGTGKKITLECSQTMGHDKMYWYQQDPGMELHLIHYSYGVNSTEKGDLSSESTVSRIRTEHFPLTLESARPSHTSQYLCASSRDNFNTGELFFGEGSRLTVL.

The CDR3 sequence is CATSEGRGYNEAFF. DNA of the CDR3: TGTGCCACCAGTGAGGGAAGGGGGTACAATGAAGCTTTCTTT. The rearrangement uses TRBV24-1 and TRBJ1-1; tentatively, D is TRBD1 (6 bases). The CDR3 covers 14 residues. Germline CDR1 and CDR2: KGHDR and SFDVKD. The V end was cut by 4 bases, the J end by 7 bases, with 15 bases between.

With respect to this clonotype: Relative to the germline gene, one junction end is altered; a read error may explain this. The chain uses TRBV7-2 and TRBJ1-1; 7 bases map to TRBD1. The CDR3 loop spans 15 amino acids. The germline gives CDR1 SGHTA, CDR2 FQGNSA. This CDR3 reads CASSQKTGMNTKAFF. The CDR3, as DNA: TGTGCCAGCAGCCAAAAGACAGGGATGAACACTAAAGCTTTCTTT.